The TCR beta chain described here comes from a study of T cell responses to AZD1222 COVID-19 vaccine. Broader study findings: Most donors were white British and more were female, and clonal diversity was possibly underestimated. Spike-specific TCRs gained breadth and depth after people received two AZD1222 doses. CD4 TCRs associated with vaccination spanned spike, dominating at 160-218 and 743-854.

The table came from immunoSEQ multiplex PCR; TCRdb's copy has only in-frame clones and leaves some out. The sample lists around 100,000 clones, around 90% occurring once. A word on this clone: Its antigen is not identified.

Germline trimming cut 4 bases from V and 8 bases from J; bases unmatched to any gene: 6. The CDR3 runs 14 residues. CDR1 is MNHEY, CDR2 SMNVEV, per germline (reference sequence). Specimen: peripheral blood, collected on day 0 of AZD1222 vaccination. The source of this sequence is an adult in good health. The chain combines TRBV27 with TRBJ2-4; 9 bases align to TRBD1. The CDR3 nucleotides read TGTGCCAGCAGTTCTTGGGACAGGGCGGACATTCAGTACTTC. Translating it yields CASSSWDRADIQYF.